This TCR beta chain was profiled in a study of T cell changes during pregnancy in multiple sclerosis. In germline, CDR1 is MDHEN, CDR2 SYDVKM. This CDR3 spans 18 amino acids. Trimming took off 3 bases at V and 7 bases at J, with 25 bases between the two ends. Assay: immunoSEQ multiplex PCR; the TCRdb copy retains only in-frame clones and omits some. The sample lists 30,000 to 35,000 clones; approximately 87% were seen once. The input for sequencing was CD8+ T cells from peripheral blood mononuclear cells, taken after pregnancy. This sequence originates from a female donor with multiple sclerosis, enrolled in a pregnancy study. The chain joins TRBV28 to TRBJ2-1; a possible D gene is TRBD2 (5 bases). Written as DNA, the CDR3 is TGTGCCAGCAGTTTCGGCTCCCTTGAGGGCCCCACTACTAATGAGCAGTTCTTC. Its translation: CASSFGSLEGPTTNEQFF.